A selection of T cell receptor beta chains follows, all from one sample in a study of blood T cell repertoires in COVID-19. Sequencing was performed with immunoSEQ multiplex PCR; in TCRdb, only in-frame clones are kept and a portion is missing. Of over 100,000 clones in the sample, approximately 90% were seen once. Input material: peripheral blood. The receptors shown here come from a man aged 60-69 years with COVID-19, enrolled during active disease. Each CDR3 is given with its conserved first and last residue. D genes are given only for firm matches. Clone size is stated in some rows and not others, as once, few, many or a class when expanded.

V	size	D	J	DNA	CDR3
TRBV2	-	-	TRBJ2-1	TGTGCCAGCAACACATGGCTCTCAGAGCAGTTCTTC	CASNTWLSEQFF
TRBV5-1	-	-	TRBJ1-1	TGCGCCAGCAGCTTGGATCTGGGCGCGAACACTGAAGCTTTCTTT	CASSLDLGANTEAFF
TRBV19	-	TRBD1	TRBJ2-1	TGTGCCAGTAGTGCGGACAGGGGCAACAATGAGCAGTTCTTC	CASSADRGNNEQFF
TRBV11-3	-	TRBD1	TRBJ2-1	TGTGCCAGCAGCGAGGGACAGGGGCTATACAATGAGCAGTTCTTC	CASSEGQGLYNEQFF
TRBV19	-	-	TRBJ1-5	TGTGCCAGTAGTATAGAGAGGCAGATCAATCAGCCCCAGCATTTT	CASSIERQINQPQHF
TRBV6-5	-	TRBD1	TRBJ2-3	TGTGCCAGCATACCGACAGGGGCGCCGACAGATACGCAGTATTTT	CASIPTGAPTDTQYF
TRBV7-8	-	-	TRBJ2-5	TGTGCCAGCAGCTCCTCAGGGGCCCTTAGCCTAGAGACCCAGTACTTC	CASSSSGALSLETQYF
TRBV12-3/TRBV12-4	-	-	TRBJ1-1	TGTGCCAGCAGGCTAGGTGTCTCTGAAGCTTTCTTT	CASRLGVSEAFF
TRBV7-3	-	TRBD1	TRBJ1-2	TGTGCCAGCAGCTCGGACAGGGGGTATGGTGGCTACACCTTC	CASSSDRGYGGYTF
TRBV3-1/TRBV3-2	-	TRBD1	TRBJ1-2	TGTGCCAGCAGCCAACGACAGGGGTTAGGTAACTATGGCTACACCTTC	CASSQRQGLGNYGYTF
TRBV19	-	-	TRBJ1-5	TGTGCCAGTAGTATAACAATCAATCAGCCCCAGCATTTT	CASSITINQPQHF
TRBV6-5	once	-	TRBJ1-1	TGTGCCAGCAGTTCCCCTCGCCGAGCCATGAACACTGAAGCTTTCTTT	CASSSPRRAMNTEAFF
TRBV5-1	-	TRBD1	TRBJ2-2	TGCGCCAGCAGCAACGACAGGGTAACGGCCGGGGAGCTGTTTTTT	CASSNDRVTAGELFF
TRBV14	-	-	TRBJ1-1	TGTGCCAGCAGCCAAGGAGTGAACACTGAAGCTTTCTTT	CASSQGVNTEAFF
TRBV5-4	few	TRBD1	TRBJ1-2	TGTGCCAGCACCCTGATTGGGACAGGCTATGGCTACACCTTC	CASTLIGTGYGYTF
TRBV6-5	-	TRBD1	TRBJ1-4	TGTGCCAGCCACCGGACAGGGGGCGAGGAAAAACTGTTTTTT	CASHRTGGEEKLFF
TRBV30	-	-	TRBJ2-7	TGTGCCTGTACGACAGAATTCTACGAGCAGTACTTC	CACTTEFYEQYF
TRBV4-3	-	TRBD1	TRBJ2-2	TGCGCCAGCAGCCAAGCCCGCGCAGGACAGGCCTCTAACACCGGGGAGCTGTTTTTT	CASSQARAGQASNTGELFF
TRBV6-5	-	TRBD2	TRBJ2-1	TGTGCCAGCAGTACGGCTAGGTCGGGGGGGCGGGTCTTC	CASSTARSGGRVF
TRBV7-9	once	TRBD1	TRBJ2-3	TGTGCCAGCAGCCCCCCCCCGGACAGGGGGCTCACAGATACGCAGTATTTT	CASSPPPDRGLTDTQYF
TRBV10-1	-	TRBD1	TRBJ2-2	TGCGCCAGCCTCACCGGGACAGGGGGCCTCGCGAACACCGGGGAGCTGTTTTTT	CASLTGTGGLANTGELFF
TRBV14	-	-	TRBJ1-4	TGTGCCAGCAGCCTTGGGGGGACGTTCAATGAAAAACTGTTTTTT	CASSLGGTFNEKLFF
TRBV16	once	-	TRBJ1-1	TGTGCCAGCAGCCAAAATCCAGGGATAGGTAATGGTGAAGCTTTCTTT	CASSQNPGIGNGEAFF
TRBV11-2	-	TRBD1	TRBJ1-6	TGTGCCAGCAGTCCACGACAGGGCGCCTATAATTCACCCCTCCACTTT	CASSPRQGAYNSPLHF
TRBV7-2	-	-	TRBJ1-2	TGTGCCAGCAGCTTATCCCGGACAGATGGCTACACCTTC	CASSLSRTDGYTF
TRBV4-1	-	-	TRBJ2-3	TGCGCCAGCAGCCTATCCGAGGCACGAACAGATACGCAGTATTTT	CASSLSEARTDTQYF
TRBV15	few	TRBD1	TRBJ2-5	TGTGCCACCAGCGGGACAGGGGGCGGAGAGACCCAGTACTTC	CATSGTGGGETQYF
TRBV7-6	-	TRBD1	TRBJ1-2	TGTGCCAGCAGCTCCGGCTCGGGGACAGGTTTGAGCTATGGCTACACCTTC	CASSSGSGTGLSYGYTF